This entry concerns a single T cell receptor (beta chain). Its antigen is unknown. The sample belongs to a study of shared clonotypes between healthy human individuals. Across the whole study: Three plates were used per donor for CD4 naive, three for CD4 memory, two for CD8 naive and one for CD8 memory.

Germline V gene lookup returns CDR1 MDHEN and CDR2 SYDVKM. This CDR3 is built from 12 residues. V was shortened by 11 bases and J by 8 bases, with 18 bases between the two germline ends. Assay used: immunoSEQ multiplex PCR; TCRdb lists only in-frame clones, some missing. Of 2 million to 3 million clones listed, approximately 94% are singletons. Findings and caveats of the study: Sampling was confined to blood; repertoires within tissues likely differ. Only a few donors were included, so the genetic and exposure-history diversity represented was limited. As a rule, naive subsets had a larger estimated richness than memory subsets.

This sequence was found in a young man in good health. Some clones in this sample may be carry-over from other donors' samples. This chain connects TRBV28 to TRBJ1-2; D not resolved. Material for sequencing was naive CD4+ T cells from PBMCs. Subset here: CD45RA+ positively selected. The CDR3 nucleotides are TGTGCCCTATCTCAAGGAAAGGGAGGCTACACCTTC. As protein: CALSQGKGGYTF.